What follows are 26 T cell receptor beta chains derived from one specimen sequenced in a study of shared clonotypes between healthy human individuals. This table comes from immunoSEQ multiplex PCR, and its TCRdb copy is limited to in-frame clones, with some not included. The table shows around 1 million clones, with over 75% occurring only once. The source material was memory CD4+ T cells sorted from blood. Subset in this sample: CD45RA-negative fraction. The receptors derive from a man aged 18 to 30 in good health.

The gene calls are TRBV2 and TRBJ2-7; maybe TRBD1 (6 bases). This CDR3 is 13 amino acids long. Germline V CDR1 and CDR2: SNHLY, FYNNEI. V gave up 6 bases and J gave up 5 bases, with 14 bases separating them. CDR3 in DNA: TGTGCCAGCAGAACAGGGCCCTTCGACGAGCAGTACTTC. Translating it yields CASRTGPFDEQYF.

In DNA form, the CDR3 reads TGTGCCAGCACCCCCCGGGGTTCTTACACAGATACGCAGTATTTT. Translation: CASTPRGSYTDTQYF. V and J are TRBV27 and TRBJ2-3, with TRBD2 as a possible D gene (5 bases). CDR1 MNHEY and CDR2 SMNVEV come from the germline V gene (reference sequence). V lost 7 bases, J lost 2 bases, and 16 bases lay in between. This CDR3 has 15 amino acids.

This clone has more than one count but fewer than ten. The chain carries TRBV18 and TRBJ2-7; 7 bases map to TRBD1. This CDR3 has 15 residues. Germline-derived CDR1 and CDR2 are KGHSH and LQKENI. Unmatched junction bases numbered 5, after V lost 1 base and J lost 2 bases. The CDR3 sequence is CASSPQGQLAYEQYF. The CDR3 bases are TGTGCCAGCTCACCACAGGGACAGTTAGCCTACGAGCAGTACTTC.

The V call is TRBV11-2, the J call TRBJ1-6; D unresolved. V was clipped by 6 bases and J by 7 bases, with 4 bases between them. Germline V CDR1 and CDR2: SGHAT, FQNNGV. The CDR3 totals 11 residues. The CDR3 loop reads CASSGNSPLHF. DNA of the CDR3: TGTGCCAGCAGTGGGAATTCACCCCTCCACTTT.

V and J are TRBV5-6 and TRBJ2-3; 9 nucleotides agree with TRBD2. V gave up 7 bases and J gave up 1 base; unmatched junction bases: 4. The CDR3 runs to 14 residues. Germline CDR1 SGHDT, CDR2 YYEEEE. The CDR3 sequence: CASGSGRGTDTQYF. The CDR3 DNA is TGTGCCAGCGGTAGCGGGAGAGGCACAGATACGCAGTATTTT.

The CDR3 region has the DNA TGCGCCAGCAGCTTGATTGCTTCTAATGAAAAACTGTTTTTT. Its protein product is CASSLIASNEKLFF. The gene calls are TRBV5-1 and TRBJ1-4; D gene ambiguous. Germline CDR1 is SGHRS and CDR2 is YFSETQ. The CDR3 consists of 14 residues. V was cut by 1 base and J by 3 bases, with 7 bases left in between.

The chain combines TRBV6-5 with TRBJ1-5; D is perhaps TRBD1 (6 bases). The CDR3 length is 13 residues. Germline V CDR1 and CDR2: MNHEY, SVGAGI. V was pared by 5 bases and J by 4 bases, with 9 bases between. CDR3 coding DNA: TGTGCCAGCAGTCGACAGGTAAATCAGCCCCAGCATTTT. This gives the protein CASSRQVNQPQHF.

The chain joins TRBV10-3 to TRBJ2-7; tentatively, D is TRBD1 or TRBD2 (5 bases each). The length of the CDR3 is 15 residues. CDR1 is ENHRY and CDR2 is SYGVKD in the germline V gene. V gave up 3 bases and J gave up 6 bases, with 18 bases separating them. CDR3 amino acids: CAISDRQGPGGEQYF. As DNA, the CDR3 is TGTGCCATCAGTGACCGGCAGGGCCCTGGAGGCGAGCAGTACTTC.

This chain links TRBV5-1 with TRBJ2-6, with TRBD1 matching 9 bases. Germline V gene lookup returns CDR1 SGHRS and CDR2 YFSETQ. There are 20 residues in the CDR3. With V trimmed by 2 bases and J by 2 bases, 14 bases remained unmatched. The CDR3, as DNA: TGCGCCAGCAGCTTTATATTACCGGGACAGGGCATAGCTGGGGCCAACGTCCTGACTTTC. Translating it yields CASSFILPGQGIAGANVLTF.

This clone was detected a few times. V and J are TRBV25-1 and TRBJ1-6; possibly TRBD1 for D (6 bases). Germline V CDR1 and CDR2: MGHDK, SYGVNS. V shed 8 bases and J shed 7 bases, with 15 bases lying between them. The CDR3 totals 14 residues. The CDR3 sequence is CASARTAWNSPLHF. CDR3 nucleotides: TGTGCCAGCGCGCGGACAGCGTGGAATTCACCCCTCCACTTT.

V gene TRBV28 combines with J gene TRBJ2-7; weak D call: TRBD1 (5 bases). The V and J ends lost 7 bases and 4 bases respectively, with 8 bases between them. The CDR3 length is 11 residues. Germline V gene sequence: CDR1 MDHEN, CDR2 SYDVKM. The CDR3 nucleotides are TGTGCCAGCAATAGGGGTTACGAGCAGTACTTC. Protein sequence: CASNRGYEQYF.

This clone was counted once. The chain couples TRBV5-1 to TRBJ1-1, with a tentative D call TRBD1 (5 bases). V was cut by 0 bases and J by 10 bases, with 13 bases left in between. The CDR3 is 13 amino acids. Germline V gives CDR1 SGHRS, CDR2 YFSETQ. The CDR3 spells CASSLVLGESAFF. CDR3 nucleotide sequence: TGCGCCAGCAGCTTGGTTCTGGGGGAGTCAGCTTTCTTT.

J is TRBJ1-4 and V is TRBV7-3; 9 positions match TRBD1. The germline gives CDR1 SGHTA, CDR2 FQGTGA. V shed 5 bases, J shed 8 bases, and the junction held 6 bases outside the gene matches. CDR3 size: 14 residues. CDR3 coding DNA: TGTGCCAGCAGCCCCGACAGGGGGTTAGAAAAACTGTTTTTT. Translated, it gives CASSPDRGLEKLFF. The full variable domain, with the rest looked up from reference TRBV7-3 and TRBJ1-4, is GAGVSQTPSNKVTEKGKYVELRCDPISGHTALYWYRQSLGQGPEFLIYFQGTGAADDSGLPNDRFFAVRPEGSVSTLKIQRTERGDSAVYLCASSPDRGLEKLFFGSGTQLSVL.

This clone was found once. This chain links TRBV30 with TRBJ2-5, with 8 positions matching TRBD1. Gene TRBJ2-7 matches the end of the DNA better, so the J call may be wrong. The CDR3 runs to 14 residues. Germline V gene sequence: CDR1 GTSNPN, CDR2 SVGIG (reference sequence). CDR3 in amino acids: CAFTKGQALYEQYF. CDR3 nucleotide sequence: TGTGCCTTCACTAAGGGACAGGCTCTCTACGAGCAGTACTTC.

CDR3 sequence: CASSLDAVASGNTIYF. The CDR3 nucleotides are TGTGCCAGCAGCTTGGACGCCGTGGCTTCAGGAAACACCATATATTTT. This chain connects TRBV7-9 to TRBJ1-3; D not certain. This CDR3 spans 16 amino acids. CDR1 is SEHNR and CDR2 is FQNEAQ in the germline V gene (reference sequence). Trimming took off 3 bases at V and 4 bases at J, with 16 bases between the two ends.

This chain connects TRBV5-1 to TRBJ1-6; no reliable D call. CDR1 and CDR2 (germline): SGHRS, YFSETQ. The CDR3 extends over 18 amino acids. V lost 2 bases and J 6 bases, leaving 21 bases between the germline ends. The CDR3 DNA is TGCGCCAGCAGCTTCGAACTTTCCTCGATCCCCCCTAATTCACCCCTCCACTTT. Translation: CASSFELSSIPPNSPLHF.

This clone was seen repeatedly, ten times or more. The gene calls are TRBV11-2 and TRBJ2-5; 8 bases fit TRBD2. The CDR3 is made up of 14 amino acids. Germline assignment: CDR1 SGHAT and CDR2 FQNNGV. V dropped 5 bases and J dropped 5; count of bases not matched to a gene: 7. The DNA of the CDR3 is TGTGCCAGCAGCCCGGGACTAGATAGGGAGACCCAGTACTTC. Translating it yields CASSPGLDRETQYF.

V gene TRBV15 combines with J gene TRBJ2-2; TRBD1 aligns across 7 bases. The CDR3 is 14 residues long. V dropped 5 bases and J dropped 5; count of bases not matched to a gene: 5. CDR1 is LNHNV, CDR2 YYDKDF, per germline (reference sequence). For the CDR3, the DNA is TGTGCCACCAGCCGCGCCAGGGGGACCGGGGAGCTGTTTTTT. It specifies CATSRARGTGELFF.

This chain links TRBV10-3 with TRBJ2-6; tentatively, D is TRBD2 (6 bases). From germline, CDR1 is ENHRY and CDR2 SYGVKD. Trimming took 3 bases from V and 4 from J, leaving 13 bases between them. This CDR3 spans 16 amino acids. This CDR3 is CAISDSGVGGANVLTF. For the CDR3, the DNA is TGTGCCATCAGTGATTCGGGGGTAGGAGGGGCCAACGTCCTGACTTTC.

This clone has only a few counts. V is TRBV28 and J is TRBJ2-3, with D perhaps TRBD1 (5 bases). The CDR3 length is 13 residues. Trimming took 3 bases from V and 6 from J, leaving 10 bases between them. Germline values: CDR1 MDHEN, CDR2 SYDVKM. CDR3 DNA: TGTGCCAGCAGTTTCCAGGGTAGGGATACGCAGTATTTT. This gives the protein CASSFQGRDTQYF. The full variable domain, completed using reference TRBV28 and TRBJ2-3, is DVKVTQSSRYLVKRTGEKVFLECVQDMDHENMFWYRQDPGLGLRLIYFSYDVKMKEKGDIPEGYSVSREKKERFSLILESASTNQTSMYLCASSFQGRDTQYFGPGTRLTVL.

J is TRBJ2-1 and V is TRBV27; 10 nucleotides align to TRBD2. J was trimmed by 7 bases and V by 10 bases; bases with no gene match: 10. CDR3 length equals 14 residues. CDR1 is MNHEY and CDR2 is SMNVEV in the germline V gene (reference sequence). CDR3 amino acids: CAKKAGGPLNEQFF. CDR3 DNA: TGTGCCAAAAAAGCGGGAGGGCCTCTGAATGAGCAGTTCTTC.

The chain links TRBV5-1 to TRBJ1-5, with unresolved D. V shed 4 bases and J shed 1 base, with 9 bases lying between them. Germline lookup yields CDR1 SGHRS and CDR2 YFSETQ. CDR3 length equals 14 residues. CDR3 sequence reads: CASSPGQSNQPQHF. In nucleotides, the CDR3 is TGCGCCAGCAGCCCCGGGCAGAGCAATCAGCCCCAGCATTTT.

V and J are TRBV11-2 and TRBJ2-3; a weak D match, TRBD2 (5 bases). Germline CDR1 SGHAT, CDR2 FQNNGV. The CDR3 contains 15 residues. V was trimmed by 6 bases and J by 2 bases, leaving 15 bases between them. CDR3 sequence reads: CASRRDGKDTDTQYF. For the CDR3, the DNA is TGTGCCAGCAGGAGGGATGGGAAGGACACAGATACGCAGTATTTT.

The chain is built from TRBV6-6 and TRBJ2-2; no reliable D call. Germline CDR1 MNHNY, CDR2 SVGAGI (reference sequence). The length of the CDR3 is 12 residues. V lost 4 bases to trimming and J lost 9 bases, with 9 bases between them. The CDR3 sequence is CASSSDPRELFF. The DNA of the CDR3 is TGTGCCAGCAGTTCGGACCCCCGGGAGCTGTTTTTT.

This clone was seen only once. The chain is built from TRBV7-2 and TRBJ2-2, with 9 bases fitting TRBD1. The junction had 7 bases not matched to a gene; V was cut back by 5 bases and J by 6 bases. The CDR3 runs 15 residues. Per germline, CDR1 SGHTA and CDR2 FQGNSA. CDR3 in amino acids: CASSTEQGAAGELFF. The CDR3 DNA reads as TGTGCCAGCAGCACGGAACAGGGGGCGGCCGGGGAGCTGTTTTTT.

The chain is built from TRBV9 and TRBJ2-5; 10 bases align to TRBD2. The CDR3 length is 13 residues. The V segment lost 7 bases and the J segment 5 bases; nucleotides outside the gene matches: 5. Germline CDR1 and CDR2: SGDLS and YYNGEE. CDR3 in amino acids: CASGAGGYETQYF. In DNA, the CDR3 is TGTGCCAGCGGAGCGGGGGGGTATGAGACCCAGTACTTC. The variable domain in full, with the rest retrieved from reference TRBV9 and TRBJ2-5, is DSGVTQTPKHLITATGQRVTLRCSPRSGDLSVYWYQQSLDQGLQFLIQYYNGEERAKGNILERFSAQQFPDLHSELNLSSLELGDSALYFCASGAGGYETQYFGPGTRLLVL.